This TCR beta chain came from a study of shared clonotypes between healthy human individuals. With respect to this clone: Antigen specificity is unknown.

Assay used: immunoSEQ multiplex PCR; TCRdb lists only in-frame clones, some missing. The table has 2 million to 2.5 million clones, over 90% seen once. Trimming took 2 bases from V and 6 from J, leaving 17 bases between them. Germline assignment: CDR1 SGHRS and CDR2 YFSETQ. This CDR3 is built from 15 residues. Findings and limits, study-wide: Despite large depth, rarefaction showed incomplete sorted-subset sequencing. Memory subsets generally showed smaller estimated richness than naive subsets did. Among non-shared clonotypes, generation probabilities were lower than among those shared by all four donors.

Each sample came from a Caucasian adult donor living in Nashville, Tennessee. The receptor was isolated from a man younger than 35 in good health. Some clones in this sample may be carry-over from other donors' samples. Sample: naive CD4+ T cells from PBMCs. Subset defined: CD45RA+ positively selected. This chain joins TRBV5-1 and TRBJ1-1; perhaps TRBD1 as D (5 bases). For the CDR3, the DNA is TGCGCCAGCAGCTTTGCGCCCCCGGGGCAAGCTGAAGCTTTCTTT. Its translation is CASSFAPPGQAEAFF.